The table lists the clone carrying this T cell receptor beta chain with a count of one. Source study methods: Counts of nucleated cells, estimated from reference gene primer amplification, were obtained. Sequencing was performed with immunoSEQ multiplex PCR; in TCRdb, only in-frame clones are kept and a portion is missing. That table furnishes V, J and clone size, whereas the DNA furnished D and trimming. In the table there are around 700,000 clones, more than 80% of which are singletons. The data originate from a study of blood T cell repertoires in COVID-19. Whole-study context: The United States, Italy and Spain supplied acute and convalescent COVID-19 samples. T cells, B-cell-depleted T cells, or PBMCs provided the cDNA or gDNA that served as material.

V was trimmed by 5 bases and J by 0 bases, leaving 5 bases between them. This CDR3 contains 13 residues. Germline CDR1 MDHEN, CDR2 SYDVKM. The gene calls are TRBV28 and TRBJ1-3, with D unclear. This TCR was sampled from a young woman with acute or convalescent COVID-19. Sequencing was done on a sample of peripheral blood. The CDR3 loop reads CASSGGSGNTIYF. DNA for the CDR3: TGTGCCAGCAGTGGAGGCTCTGGAAACACCATATATTTT. Together with reference TRBV28 and TRBJ1-3, the CDR3 gives the full variable domain: DVKVTQSSRYLVKRTGEKVFLECVQDMDHENMFWYRQDPGLGLRLIYFSYDVKMKEKGDIPEGYSVSREKKERFSLILESASTNQTSMYLCASSGGSGNTIYFGEGSWLTVV.